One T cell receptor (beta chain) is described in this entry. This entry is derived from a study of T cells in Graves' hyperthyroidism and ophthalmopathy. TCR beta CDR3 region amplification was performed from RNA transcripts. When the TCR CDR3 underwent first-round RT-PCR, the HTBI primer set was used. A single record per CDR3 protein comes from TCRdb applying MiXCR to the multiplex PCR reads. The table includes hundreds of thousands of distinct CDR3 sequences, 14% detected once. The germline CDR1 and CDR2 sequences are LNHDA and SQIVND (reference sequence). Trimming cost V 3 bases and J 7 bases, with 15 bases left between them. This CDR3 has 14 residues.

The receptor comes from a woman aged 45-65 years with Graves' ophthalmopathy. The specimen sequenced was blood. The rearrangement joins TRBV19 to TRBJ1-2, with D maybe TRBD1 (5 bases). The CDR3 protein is CASSMTEVRSGYTF. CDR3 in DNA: TGTGCCAGTAGTATGACAGAGGTGCGCTCTGGCTACACCTTC. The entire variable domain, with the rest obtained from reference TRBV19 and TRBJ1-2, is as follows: DGGITQSPKYLFRKEGQNVTLSCEQNLNHDAMYWYRQDPGQGLRLIYYSQIVNDFQKGDIAEGYSVSREKKESFPLTVTSAQKNPTAFYLCASSMTEVRSGYTFGSGTRLTVV.